Listed below are T cell receptor beta chains from one sample, sequenced in a study of CD8+ T cells in alopecia areata. Sequencing used immunoSEQ multiplex PCR; TCRdb keeps in-frame clones, though not all of them. The profile shows over 150,000 clones, less than 70% of them singletons. Here the sequenced sample was CD8+ T cells sorted from blood, taken at week 24, from a patient treated with tofacitinib. Receptor source: a human donor with alopecia areata. Each CDR3 is given with its conserved first and last residue. D genes are given only for firm matches. The listing skips clone size in some rows; elsewhere it reads once, few, many or a size class.

TRBD1,TRBV6-5,few,TRBJ2-6,TGTGCCAGCAGTACAGGGGGCTCTGGGGCCAACGTCCTGACTTTC,CASSTGGSGANVLTF
TRBD1,TRBV30,NA,TRBJ1-2,TGTGCCTTCGCCGGGACAGCAAACTATGGCTACACCTTC,CAFAGTANYGYTF
NA,TRBV30,NA,TRBJ2-7,TGTGCCTGGGCGGATAATTACGAGCAGTACTTC,CAWADNYEQYF
TRBD1,TRBV6-1,NA,TRBJ2-7,TGTGCCAGCAGTCCAGCGGACAGGGGTACCTACGAGCAGTACTTC,CASSPADRGTYEQYF
NA,TRBV9,NA,TRBJ1-2,TGTGCCAGCAGCGCCCTGGACAACGGGGGTTCCTATGGCTACACCTTC,CASSALDNGGSYGYTF
NA,TRBV27,few,TRBJ2-7,TGTGCTAGCAGAATAAATAAGGGCTACGAGCAGTACTTC,CASRINKGYEQYF
NA,TRBV13,few,TRBJ2-1,TGTGCCAGCAGCTTAATTCAGGGCTCCTACAATGAGCAGTTCTTC,CASSLIQGSYNEQFF
NA,TRBV25-1,NA,TRBJ1-6,TGTGCCAGCGTTGGGGGGCGATCACCCCTCCACTTT,CASVGGRSPLHF
NA,TRBV6-5,NA,TRBJ1-2,TGTGCCAGCAGGCGGCAGACCGCCGATGGCTACACCTTC,CASRRQTADGYTF
TRBD1,TRBV2,NA,TRBJ1-1,TGTGCCAGCGGCCGGACAGGGAACACTGAAGCTTTCTTT,CASGRTGNTEAFF
NA,TRBV7-8,NA,TRBJ1-5,TGTGCCAGCAGCTTAGCGCTGGGGATTGATAGCAATCAGCCCCAGCATTTT,CASSLALGIDSNQPQHF
NA,TRBV4-3,NA,TRBJ2-2,TGCGCCAGCCCCCAAGGGCAGATCGGTACCGGGGAGCTGTTTTTT,CASPQGQIGTGELFF
NA,TRBV7-9,few,TRBJ1-1,TGTGCCAGCAGCTTAGAAGGGTTGAACACTGAAGCTTTCTTT,CASSLEGLNTEAFF
NA,TRBV13,once,TRBJ2-1,TGTGCCAGCAGCTTTAGCGGTGAGCAGTTCTTC,CASSFSGEQFF
TRBD2,TRBV13,NA,TRBJ2-3,TGTGCCAGCAGCTTAACTGCCCCGACTAGCGGGGGGCACACAGATACGCAGTATTTT,CASSLTAPTSGGHTDTQYF
NA,TRBV11-1,NA,TRBJ1-1,TGTGCCAGCAGCTTAACGCAGGGCACTGAAGCTTTCTTT,CASSLTQGTEAFF
NA,TRBV15,NA,TRBJ2-7,TGTGCCACCAGCAGAGGGGACGGTCTTTCCTACGAGCAGTACTTC,CATSRGDGLSYEQYF
NA,TRBV19,few,TRBJ1-2,TGTGCCAGTAGTCCGACCCACCGGCGGGGACATGGCTACACCTTC,CASSPTHRRGHGYTF
NA,TRBV6-5,NA,TRBJ1-5,TGTGCCAGCAGTTACGCCGGGGGAGGGAATCAGCCCCAGCATTTT,CASSYAGGGNQPQHF
NA,TRBV4-1,NA,TRBJ2-7,TGCGCCAGCAGCCAAGAAGTCACTTGTGACAGCCCCTACGAGCAGTACTTC,CASSQEVTCDSPYEQYF
TRBD2,TRBV10-3,NA,TRBJ2-7,TGTGCCATCAGTGAGCGGGGGGGCTACGAGCAGTACTTC,CAISERGGYEQYF
NA,TRBV7-3,NA,TRBJ2-5,TGTGCCAGCAGCTTATTAGGCGAAGAGACCCAGTACTTC,CASSLLGEETQYF
NA,TRBV7-9,NA,TRBJ2-1,TGTGCCAGCAGCTTAGACAACGGGCCGTCCTACAATGAGCAGTTCTTC,CASSLDNGPSYNEQFF
NA,TRBV19,NA,TRBJ1-1,TGTGCCAGTAGTATGGAGACAACCACTAACACTGAAGCTTTCTTT,CASSMETTTNTEAFF
NA,TRBV11-2,NA,TRBJ2-7,TGTGCCAGCAGCTTAGTCCACTACGAGCAGTACTTC,CASSLVHYEQYF
TRBD1,TRBV7-2,NA,TRBJ2-5,TGTGCCAGCAGCCCGGGGACAGATCCCTCCTGGGAGACCCAGTACTTC,CASSPGTDPSWETQYF
NA,TRBV30,once,TRBJ2-2,TGTGCCTGGAGTCGAGGGTTGGCCGGGGAGCTGTTTTTT,CAWSRGLAGELFF
NA,TRBV29-1,NA,TRBJ1-1,TGCAGCGTTGATGGACAGCAGAACACTGAAGCTTTCTTT,CSVDGQQNTEAFF
TRBD1,TRBV4-3,NA,TRBJ2-3,TGCGCCAGCAGCCAGACGGACAGGGGGGAGGAGGGGGCGCAGTATTTT,CASSQTDRGEEGAQYF
TRBD1,TRBV6-7,few,TRBJ1-4,TGTGCCAGCAGTTACCTGACAGGGAAGATTGAAAAACTGTTTTTT,CASSYLTGKIEKLFF
TRBD1,TRBV13,NA,TRBJ2-7,TGTGCCAGCAGCCGGACAGGCACCTACGAGCAGTACTTC,CASSRTGTYEQYF
TRBD1,TRBV11-2,NA,TRBJ2-7,TGTGCCAGCAGCTTCCCCAGGGGGAACGAGCAGTACTTC,CASSFPRGNEQYF
TRBD2,TRBV6-5,few,TRBJ2-3,TGTGCCAGCACCTGGACTAGCGGGGGGCCAGATACGCAGTATTTT,CASTWTSGGPDTQYF
NA,TRBV10-2,NA,TRBJ1-1,TGCGCCAGCAGTGAGTGGGCCGCAGCGAATGCTTTCTTT,CASSEWAAANAFF
TRBD1,TRBV5-6,NA,TRBJ2-7,TGTGCCAGCAGCGATTGGGACAGGACCTACGAGCAGTACTTC,CASSDWDRTYEQYF
NA,TRBV6-1,NA,TRBJ1-1,TGTGCCAGCAGTGCCTTGGGCCAATCTTTCTTT,CASSALGQSFF
NA,TRBV7-9,NA,TRBJ2-3,TGTGCCAGCAGCCAAGGTGACGATACGCAGTATTTT,CASSQGDDTQYF
TRBD1,TRBV6-5,NA,TRBJ1-4,TGTGCCAGCAGTTACGCCTACAGGGGGGCTAATGAAAAACTGTTTTTT,CASSYAYRGANEKLFF
TRBD1,TRBV6-6,NA,TRBJ2-7,TGTGCCAGCAGTTACGGGGACAGGTCCTACGAGCAGTACTTC,CASSYGDRSYEQYF
NA,TRBV6-4,few,TRBJ2-6,TGTGCCAGCTCAGGGGATGGGGCCAACGTCCTGACTTTC,CASSGDGANVLTF
NA,TRBV29-1,NA,TRBJ1-2,TGCAGCGTTGATTTCAATGAATGGCCCAACAACTATGGCTACACCTTC,CSVDFNEWPNNYGYTF
TRBD1,TRBV9,once,TRBJ1-2,TGTGCCAGCAGCGTAGGAGGCAGGGGGTTTCATGGCTACACCTTC,CASSVGGRGFHGYTF
TRBD1,TRBV19,NA,TRBJ1-4,TGTGCCAGTATTGGAGGACAGGCCACAACTAATGAAAAACTGTTTTTT,CASIGGQATTNEKLFF
NA,TRBV4-3,NA,TRBJ1-1,TGCGCCAGCAGCCAGGAGGGTTCAGGGTTGAACACTGAAGCTTTCTTT,CASSQEGSGLNTEAFF
NA,TRBV4-3,NA,TRBJ1-5,TGCGCCAGCAGCCAAGGACGCGGTGGCAATCAGCCCCAGCATTTT,CASSQGRGGNQPQHF
TRBD2,TRBV9,NA,TRBJ2-7,TGTGCCAGCAGCCTTAGCGGGGGGGACGAGCAGTACTTC,CASSLSGGDEQYF
TRBD1,TRBV5-6,NA,TRBJ1-2,TGTGCCAGCAGCTTTTCAGGGGGCGCGGAGGGCTACACCTTC,CASSFSGGAEGYTF
NA,TRBV4-3,NA,TRBJ2-7,TGCGCCAGCAGCCAAGATTCGGCGCGTAGCTCCTACGAGCAGTACTTC,CASSQDSARSSYEQYF
NA,TRBV19,NA,TRBJ2-6,TGTGCCAGTAAGGACCGGCTGACTGGGGCCAACGTCCTGACTTTC,CASKDRLTGANVLTF